This T cell receptor beta chain was recovered during a study of cytomegalovirus exposure and HLA in healthy donors. Study-level points and caveats: The classifier, whose performance was assessed in both the original and validation cohorts, reportedly diagnosed cytomegalovirus status with high specificity and sensitivity. According to the study, roughly 160 TCR beta chains were cytomegalovirus-associated. Rare sequences made up most TCRs, while some public TCRs were found in many donors.

A note on this clone: Its target is not known.

Unmatched junction bases numbered 4, after V lost 2 bases and J lost 0 bases. The CDR3 is 15 amino acids. Germline V gene data show CDR1 as SGHTA and CDR2 as FQGNSA. PCR employed 60 Vbeta and 13 Jbeta primers. Using immunoSEQ multiplex PCR, the repertoire was profiled, and TCRdb retains in-frame clones only, with some absent. Reported are 100,000 to 150,000 clones; the ten largest clones contain 2.2%. What was sequenced was PBMCs. The chain employs TRBV7-2 and TRBJ2-7, with 7 bases aligning to TRBD1. The receptor was derived from a man aged 40-49 years in good health and CMV-seronegative. CDR3 region: CASSLPDRASYEQYF. For the CDR3, the DNA is TGTGCCAGCAGCTTACCCGACAGGGCCTCCTACGAGCAGTACTTC. Together with reference TRBV7-2 and TRBJ2-7, the CDR3 gives the full variable domain: GAGVSQSPSNKVTEKGKDVELRCDPISGHTALYWYRQSLGQGLEFLIYFQGNSAPDKSGLPSDRFSAERTGGSVSTLTIQRTQQEDSAVYLCASSLPDRASYEQYFGPGTRLTVT.